This T cell receptor (beta chain) was observed in a study of blood T cell repertoires in COVID-19. Study overall: Sources were T cells, B-cell-depleted T cells, or PBMCs; the material itself was cDNA or gDNA.

The CDR3 runs to 13 residues. Germline loops: CDR1 SQVTM, CDR2 ANQGSEA. The V and J ends lost 6 bases and 5 bases, in that order; junction bases with no gene match: 7. Here immunoSEQ multiplex PCR was the method, and the copy in TCRdb shows in-frame clones only, minus some. Seen here are fewer than 300,000 clones, roughly 83% observed once, and the top ten hold more than 1.1%. Seattle patients were enrolled while actively infected and followed longitudinally. This sequence joins TRBV29-1 and TRBJ1-1; 9 bases agree with TRBD1. Input material: peripheral blood. The clonotype was recovered from a human donor with COVID-19, enrolled during active disease. The donor label of this sample is uncertain. CDR3 DNA: TGCAGCGTGGGACGTGACAGGGGGACTGAAGCTTTCTTT. It yields the protein CSVGRDRGTEAFF.